The 28 T cell receptor beta chains in this list originate from one sample, sequenced in a study of T-cell reconstitution after alpha-beta-depleted transplantation in children. The TCRbeta library incorporated unique molecular identifiers. TCRdb used MiXCR to reprocess the PCR reads, holding one entry per CDR3 protein. The data show some 350,000 distinct CDR3 sequences, over 9% seen once. Specimen: PBMCs from the stem cell graft donor, collected from the stem cell graft. These receptors came from a human donor who donated a stem cell graft to a child with acute lymphoblastic leukemia.

V and J are TRBV11-2 and TRBJ2-5; unclear D gene. V was clipped by 4 bases and J by 2 bases, with 5 bases between them. Germline V CDR1 and CDR2: SGHAT, FQNNGV. The CDR3 is 12 residues long. CDR3 sequence reads: CASSYIQETQYF. CDR3 DNA: TGTGCCAGCAGCTATATACAAGAGACCCAGTACTTC.

This clonotype was counted only a few times. J is TRBJ1-2 and V is TRBV7-6; 7 positions agree with TRBD1. Germline V gene lookup returns CDR1 SGHVS and CDR2 FNYEAQ. With 6 bases clipped from V and 2 bases from J, the junction kept 9 bases outside the gene matches. The CDR3 spans 15 residues. The CDR3 reads CASSSGQQGNYGYTF. The DNA of the CDR3 is TGTGCCAGCAGTTCGGGACAGCAAGGAAACTATGGCTACACCTTC.

At least ten counts were recorded for this clonotype. The gene calls are TRBV5-1 and TRBJ2-2; TRBD1 matches at 7 bases. With V trimmed by 0 bases and J by 1 base, 0 bases remained unmatched. Germline V gene sequence: CDR1 SGHRS, CDR2 YFSETQ. The CDR3 loop spans 15 amino acids. The CDR3 nucleotides are TGCGCCAGCAGCTTGGGACAGGGGAACACCGGGGAGCTGTTTTTT. It is translated as CASSLGQGNTGELFF.

This clonotype was counted only a few times. The chain carries TRBV12-3 or TRBV12-4 and TRBJ2-4; D remains ambiguous. V was shortened by 7 bases and J by 7 bases, with 8 bases between the two germline ends. This CDR3 comprises 11 residues. CDR3: CASTWGNIQYF. CDR3 nucleotides: TGTGCCAGCACCTGGGGTAACATTCAGTACTTC.

The chain joins TRBV12-3 or TRBV12-4 to TRBJ2-1; TRBD2 aligns across 10 bases. There are 14 residues in the CDR3. Trimming cost V 6 bases and J 5 bases; bases outside gene matches: 4. The CDR3, as DNA: TGTGCCAGCAGCGACGGACTAGCGGACAATGAGCAGTTCTTC. Translation gives CASSDGLADNEQFF.

This clonotype has only a few counts. V usage is TRBV5-5 and J usage is TRBJ1-1, with a tentative D call TRBD1 (6 bases). CDR1 and CDR2 (germline): SGHKS, YYEKEE (reference sequence). The length of the CDR3 is 15 residues. Trimming stripped 6 bases from V and 0 bases from J, with 15 bases between. CDR3 amino acids: CASTPGDYMNTEAFF. In DNA, the CDR3 is TGTGCCAGCACCCCAGGGGATTACATGAACACTGAAGCTTTCTTT.

This clonotype was observed a few times. The CDR3 spells CASSGTGGPYGYTF. In DNA form, the CDR3 reads TGTGCCAGCAGTGGCACAGGGGGCCCCTATGGCTACACCTTC. This sequence joins TRBV27 and TRBJ1-2, with 9 nucleotides matching TRBD1. CDR1 is MNHEY and CDR2 is SMNVEV in the germline V gene (reference sequence). This CDR3 has 14 amino acids. V lost 5 bases to trimming and J lost 4 bases; unmatched junction nucleotides: 5.

This clonotype was detected many times. The chain recombines TRBV20-1 with TRBJ2-7, with D perhaps matching TRBD1 (7 bases). Germline V gene sequence: CDR1 DFQATT, CDR2 SNEGSKA (reference sequence). The CDR3 has 15 amino acids. V was cut by 3 bases and J by 5 bases, with 20 bases left in between. The CDR3 loop reads CSASGGTDYVHEQYF. The CDR3 DNA reads as TGCAGTGCTAGTGGGGGGACAGACTACGTCCACGAGCAGTACTTC.

This clonotype was detected a few times. The chain uses TRBV29-1 and TRBJ1-2, with D unclear. The V end lost 5 bases, the J end lost 0 bases, and 10 bases lay between the germline ends. Germline V lookup: CDR1 SQVTM, CDR2 ANQGSEA. There are 13 residues in the CDR3. CDR3 in DNA: TGCAGCGTTAGAGACGGGGCTAACTATGGCTACACCTTC. Translated: CSVRDGANYGYTF.

This clonotype was seen more than once but under ten times. The chain joins TRBV6-1 to TRBJ2-7, with TRBD1 identical over 8 bases. In germline, CDR1 is MNHNS, CDR2 SASEGT. V was pared by 7 bases and J by 2 bases, with 13 bases of the junction left unmatched. This CDR3 comprises 16 residues. CDR3: CASNHPSGTGTYEQYF. In nucleotides, the CDR3 is TGTGCCAGCAACCACCCATCCGGGACAGGAACCTACGAGCAGTACTTC.

The table lists this clonotype with many counts. Its ends do not fully match the called genes, so a read error is possible. This chain connects TRBV5-1 to TRBJ2-4; TRBD1 aligns across 8 bases. CDR3 length: 14 amino acids. Germline V lookup: CDR1 SGHRS, CDR2 YFSETQ. Here the CDR3 reads CACSLGQVLSIQYF. CDR3 DNA sequence: TGCGCCTGCAGCTTGGGACAGGTTTTGTCCATTCAGTACTTC.

This chain uses TRBV28 with TRBJ2-1; tentative D call: TRBD2 (5 bases). Germline V gene lookup returns CDR1 MDHEN and CDR2 SYDVKM. The V and J ends lost 6 bases and 12 bases respectively, with 24 bases between them. CDR3 length equals 15 residues. The CDR3 protein is CASSLGYGRRYAQFF. DNA of the CDR3: TGTGCCAGCAGCCTAGGGTATGGCAGGAGGTATGCGCAGTTCTTC. Full variable domain (rest looked up from reference TRBV28 and TRBJ2-1): DVKVTQSSRYLVKRTGEKVFLECVQDMDHENMFWYRQDPGLGLRLIYFSYDVKMKEKGDIPEGYSVSREKKERFSLILESASTNQTSMYLCASSLGYGRRYAQFFGPGTRLTVL.

J is TRBJ1-6 and V is TRBV25-1, with D perhaps TRBD1 (5 bases). CDR3 size: 15 residues. Trimming stripped 2 bases from V and 1 base from J, with 6 bases between. Germline assignment: CDR1 MGHDK and CDR2 SYGVNS. CDR3: CASSEQGSYNSPLHF. CDR3 sequence (DNA): TGTGCCAGCAGTGAACAGGGATCCTATAATTCACCCCTCCACTTT. The complete variable domain, with remaining parts taken from reference TRBV25-1 and TRBJ1-6, reads EADIYQTPRYLVIGTGKKITLECSQTMGHDKMYWYQQDPGMELHLIHYSYGVNSTEKGDLSSESTVSRIRTEHFPLTLESARPSHTSQYLCASSEQGSYNSPLHFGNGTRLTVT.

The rearrangement joins TRBV30 to TRBJ2-1; possible D gene TRBD1, 6 bases. CDR3 length: 15 residues. The V end lost 2 bases, the J end lost 6 bases, and 17 bases lay between the germline ends. The V gene's germline CDR1 is GTSNPN and CDR2 SVGIG (reference sequence). The DNA of the CDR3 is TGTGCCTGGAGTACTGAGGCAGGGGTGGCCAATGAGCAGTTCTTC. Amino acids: CAWSTEAGVANEQFF.

The V call is TRBV4-3, the J call TRBJ2-7, with D possibly being TRBD2 (6 bases). Germline assignment: CDR1 LGHNA and CDR2 YSLEER. The CDR3 totals 14 residues. The ends were cut back, 1 base at V and 5 bases at J, with 12 bases in the middle. CDR3 DNA: TGCGCCAGCAGCCAAGGACTAGAGGGCCACGAGCAGTACTTC. It codes for CASSQGLEGHEQYF.

The V and J genes are TRBV12-3 or TRBV12-4 and TRBJ2-1, with TRBD1 matching 11 bases. This CDR3 spans 14 amino acids. J was trimmed by 8 bases and V by 7 bases; bases with no gene match: 7. The CDR3 coding sequence is TGTGCCAGCACCCCCGGACAGGGGGCCCATGAGCAGTTCTTC. The encoded protein is CASTPGQGAHEQFF.

In its sample, this clonotype was seen many times. The chain recombines TRBV30 with TRBJ2-1; 8 nucleotides agree with TRBD2. This CDR3 contains 14 residues. V dropped 0 bases and J dropped 7; count of bases not matched to a gene: 5. The germline V gene has CDR1 GTSNPN and CDR2 SVGIG (reference sequence). The CDR3 sequence is CAWSVGLAGNEQFF. The CDR3 DNA reads TGTGCCTGGAGTGTGGGCCTAGCGGGTAATGAGCAGTTCTTC.

This clonotype was counted at least ten times. The genes are TRBV7-9 and TRBJ2-2; no clear D gene. Per the germline V gene, CDR1 is SEHNR and CDR2 is FQNEAQ (reference sequence). V lost 4 bases to trimming and J lost 2 bases, with 14 bases between them. The length of the CDR3 is 16 residues. CDR3 region: CASSSRFSPNTGELFF. In DNA form, the CDR3 reads TGTGCCAGCAGCTCTCGCTTCTCCCCTAACACCGGGGAGCTGTTTTTT.

This clonotype has more than one count but fewer than ten. The CDR3 DNA reads as TGCGCCAGCAGCACGGGCGGGACAGGGGGCCACACCGGGGAGCTGTTTTTT. Translated: CASSTGGTGGHTGELFF. The chain joins TRBV5-1 to TRBJ2-2; 12 bases fit TRBD1. CDR3 length equals 17 residues. V shed 4 bases and J 3 bases; nucleotides not matched to a gene: 7. Germline-derived CDR1 and CDR2 are SGHRS and YFSETQ. Variable domain in full (rest from reference TRBV5-1 and TRBJ2-2): KAGVTQTPRYLIKTRGQQVTLSCSPISGHRSVSWYQQTPGQGLQFLFEYFSETQRNKGNFPGRFSGRQFSNSRSEMNVSTLELGDSALYLCASSTGGTGGHTGELFFGEGSRLTVL.

This chain uses TRBV5-1 with TRBJ2-3; unclear D gene. V lost 0 bases and J lost 1, with 9 bases in between. CDR1 and CDR2 (germline): SGHRS, YFSETQ. The CDR3 has 15 amino acids. The chain's CDR3 is CASSLVHDGTDTQYF. CDR3 DNA: TGCGCCAGCAGCTTGGTCCACGACGGCACAGATACGCAGTATTTT.

The rearrangement links TRBV3-1 to TRBJ2-5; D ambiguous. The V gene lost 4 bases and the J gene lost 3 bases, with 18 bases spanning the gap. The CDR3 length is 16 residues. Germline CDR1 LGHDT, CDR2 YNNKEL (reference sequence). The chain's CDR3 is CASSPISGSLKETQYF. The CDR3 DNA reads TGTGCCAGCAGCCCGATTTCCGGTTCACTTAAAGAGACCCAGTACTTC.

The chain uses TRBV11-2 and TRBJ2-5; 9 bases match TRBD1. Germline CDR1 SGHAT, CDR2 FQNNGV. The trim removed 4 bases at V and 5 bases at J, leaving 8 bases unmatched. The CDR3 loop spans 15 amino acids. CDR3 sequence reads: CASSSIQGARETQYF. The DNA of the CDR3 is TGTGCCAGCAGCTCAATACAGGGGGCGCGGGAGACCCAGTACTTC.

The CDR3: CASSSGHNPNNEQFF. The CDR3 DNA is TGTGCCAGCAGCTCGGGACATAACCCTAACAATGAGCAGTTCTTC. The chain recombines TRBV7-9 with TRBJ2-1, with D maybe TRBD1 (6 bases). The V end was cut by 4 bases, the J end by 5 bases, with 15 bases between. Germline V CDR1 and CDR2: SEHNR, FQNEAQ (reference sequence). This CDR3 region has 15 residues.

This clonotype was found a few times. The V call is TRBV5-1, the J call TRBJ2-7; 15 positions match TRBD2. The CDR3 spans 18 residues. Trimming at V came to 0 bases and at J to 0 bases, leaving 4 bases not matched to a gene. Germline CDR1 reads SGHRS; CDR2 reads YFSETQ. CDR3 sequence (DNA): TGCGCCAGCAGCTTGGAAGGACTAGCGGGAGGGTTCTCCTACGAGCAGTACTTC. This sequence encodes CASSLEGLAGGFSYEQYF.

The chain employs TRBV7-9 and TRBJ2-5; D may correspond to TRBD1 or TRBD2 (5 bases each). Trimming took off 4 bases at V and 2 bases at J, with 14 bases between the two ends. This CDR3 is 15 amino acids long. CDR1 and CDR2 (germline): SEHNR, FQNEAQ (reference sequence). CDR3 sequence reads: CASSWSGTEQETQYF. CDR3 DNA sequence: TGTGCCAGCAGCTGGTCCGGGACGGAACAAGAGACCCAGTACTTC.

As to this clonotype: This may stem from a read error, because a much larger clone lies one nucleotide away. V usage is TRBV29-1 and J usage is TRBJ1-5; a possible D gene is TRBD1 (5 bases). V was shortened by 5 bases and J by 3 bases, with 11 bases between the two germline ends. The CDR3 runs 13 residues. The germline gives CDR1 SQVTM, CDR2 ANQGSEA. The CDR3 DNA reads as TGCAGCGTTCCCGTCAGGGTCAATCAGCCCCAGCATTTT. Protein product: CSVPVRVNQPQHF.

This clonotype was detected a few times. This chain links TRBV5-5 with TRBJ2-1; D is unresolved. V was cut by 0 bases and J by 2 bases, with 6 bases left in between. This CDR3 is 14 amino acids long. The germline gives CDR1 SGHKS, CDR2 YYEKEE (reference sequence). The CDR3 DNA sequence: TGTGCCAGCAGCTTGGGTGTAGCCTACAATGAGCAGTTCTTC. Its protein is CASSLGVAYNEQFF.

This clonotype was found many times. The rearrangement links TRBV15 to TRBJ2-2; no firm D call. V was cut by 0 bases and J by 9 bases, with 8 bases left in between. Germline V gene data show CDR1 as LNHNV and CDR2 as YYDKDF (reference sequence). This CDR3 comprises 13 residues. DNA of the CDR3: TGTGCCACCAGCAGAGATTTTGAGTGGGAGCTGTTTTTT. Translation: CATSRDFEWELFF.